This T cell receptor (beta chain) was sequenced for a study of blood T cell repertoires in COVID-19. At the level of the study: From T cells, B-cell-depleted T cells, or PBMCs came the material, which was cDNA or gDNA.

Only in-frame clones appear in the TCRdb table, and some are missing; sequencing was by immunoSEQ multiplex PCR. Found here are 70,000 to 90,000 clones, approximately 79% of them singletons; the top ten hold 2% to 3%. This CDR3 has 15 residues. Trimming removed 10 bases from V and 0 bases from J, with 15 bases in between. Germline V gives CDR1 SEHNR, CDR2 FQNEAQ (reference sequence). This TCR came from a human donor with acute or convalescent COVID-19. The donor label of this sample is uncertain. Sequenced: peripheral blood. The chain recombines TRBV7-9 with TRBJ2-2, with D maybe TRBD1 (7 bases). CDR3 in DNA: TGTGCCACCCACCCAGGGGGGCCGAACACCGGGGAGCTGTTTTTT. As protein: CATHPGGPNTGELFF.